This T cell receptor beta chain was sequenced during a study of shared clonotypes between healthy human individuals. The CDR3 contains 16 residues. The germline CDR1 and CDR2 sequences are LNHDA and SQIVND (reference sequence). Trimming pared 4 bases from V and 2 bases from J, leaving 16 bases between. Sequenced by immunoSEQ multiplex PCR; TCRdb stores in-frame clones only, minus some. The sample consists of approximately 530,000 clones, 90% to 97% of them appearing once. This receptor was obtained from a woman in her 30s in good health. Sequencing was carried out using naive CD4+ T cells sorted from blood. The sample's subset: CD45RA+ positively selected. This rearrangement joins TRBV19 to TRBJ2-3; D not certain. The CDR3 reads CASSNGVVGITDTQYF. Here the CDR3 DNA reads TGTGCCAGTAGTAATGGGGTCGTGGGGATCACAGATACGCAGTATTTT.